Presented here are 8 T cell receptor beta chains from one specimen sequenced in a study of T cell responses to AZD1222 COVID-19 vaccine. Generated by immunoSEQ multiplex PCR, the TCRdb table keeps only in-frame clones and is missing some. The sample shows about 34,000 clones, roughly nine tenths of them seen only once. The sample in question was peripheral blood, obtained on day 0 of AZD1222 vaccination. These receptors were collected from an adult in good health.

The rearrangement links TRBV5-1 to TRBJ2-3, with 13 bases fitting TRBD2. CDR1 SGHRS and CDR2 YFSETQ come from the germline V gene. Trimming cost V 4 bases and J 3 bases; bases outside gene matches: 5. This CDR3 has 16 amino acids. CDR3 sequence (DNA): TGCGCCAGCAGCCTAGGGACTAGCGGGGAGACAGATACGCAGTATTTT. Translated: CASSLGTSGETDTQYF.

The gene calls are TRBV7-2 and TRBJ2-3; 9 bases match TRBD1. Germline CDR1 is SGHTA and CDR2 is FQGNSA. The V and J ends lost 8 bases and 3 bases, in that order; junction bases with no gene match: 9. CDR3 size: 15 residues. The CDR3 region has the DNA TGTGCCAGCGGTCCCACAGGGGGCAAAACAGATACGCAGTATTTT. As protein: CASGPTGGKTDTQYF.

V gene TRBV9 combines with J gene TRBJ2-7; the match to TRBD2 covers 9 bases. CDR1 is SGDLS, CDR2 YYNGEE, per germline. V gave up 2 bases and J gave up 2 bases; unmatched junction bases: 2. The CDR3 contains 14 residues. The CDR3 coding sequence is TGTGCCAGCAGCGTCGGGACTAGCACCTACGAGCAGTACTTC. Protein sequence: CASSVGTSTYEQYF.

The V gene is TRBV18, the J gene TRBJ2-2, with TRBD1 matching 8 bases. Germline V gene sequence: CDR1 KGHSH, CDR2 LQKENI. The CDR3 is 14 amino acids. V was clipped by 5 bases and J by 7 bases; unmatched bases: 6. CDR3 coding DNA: TGTGCCAGCTCATCCCGGACAGGGAACGGGGAGCTGTTTTTT. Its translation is CASSSRTGNGELFF.

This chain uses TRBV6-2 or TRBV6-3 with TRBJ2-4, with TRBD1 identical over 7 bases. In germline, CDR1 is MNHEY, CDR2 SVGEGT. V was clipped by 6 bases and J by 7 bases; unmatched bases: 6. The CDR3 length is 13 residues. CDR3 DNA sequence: TGTGCCAGCAGCAATACGGGACAGAACATTCAGTACTTC. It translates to CASSNTGQNIQYF.

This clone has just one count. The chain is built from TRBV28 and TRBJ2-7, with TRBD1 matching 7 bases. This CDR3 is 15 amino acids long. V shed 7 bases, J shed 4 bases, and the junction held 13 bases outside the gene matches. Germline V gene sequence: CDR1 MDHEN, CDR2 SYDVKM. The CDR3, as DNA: TGTGCCAGCACGAAACGACAGGGACCCCATTACGAGCAGTACTTC. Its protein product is CASTKRQGPHYEQYF.

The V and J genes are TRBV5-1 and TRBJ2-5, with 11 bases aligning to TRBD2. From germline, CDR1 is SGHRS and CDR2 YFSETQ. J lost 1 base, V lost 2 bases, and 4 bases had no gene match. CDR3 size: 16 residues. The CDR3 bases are TGCGCCAGCAGCTTTCCCCTAGCGGGGGGCCAAGAGACCCAGTACTTC. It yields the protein CASSFPLAGGQETQYF.

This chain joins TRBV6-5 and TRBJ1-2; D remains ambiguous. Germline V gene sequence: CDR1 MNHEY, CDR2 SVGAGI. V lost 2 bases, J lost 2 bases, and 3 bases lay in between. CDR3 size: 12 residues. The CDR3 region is CASSYRNYGYTF. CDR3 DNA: TGTGCCAGCAGTTACAGGAACTATGGCTACACCTTC.